The source of this T cell receptor beta chain is a study of radiotherapy plus CTLA-4 blockade in lung cancer. Trimming left V 3 bases short and J 4 bases short, with 14 bases between. Germline lookup yields CDR1 MNHNS and CDR2 SASEGT. The CDR3 has 15 amino acids. Repertoires were generated with immunoSEQ multiplex PCR, while TCRdb's copy carries only in-frame clones and drops some. The repertoire consists of around 100,000 clones, with about 70% occurring once and the leading ten covering approximately 2.8%. Focal radiation and CTLA-4 blockade (ipilimumab) were tested in chemo-refractory metastatic non-small-cell lung cancer patients.

The sequenced sample was peripheral blood, obtained from a patient treated with radiotherapy plus ipilimumab. The clonotype was recovered from a human donor with non-small cell lung cancer who had a partial response to radiotherapy plus ipilimumab. Some clones in this sample may be carry-over from other donors' samples. V usage is TRBV6-1 and J usage is TRBJ2-3; D is perhaps TRBD2 (5 bases). DNA for the CDR3: TGTGCCAGCAGTGATCCTGGCGGGTACGCAGATACGCAGTATTTT. Translated: CASSDPGGYADTQYF.